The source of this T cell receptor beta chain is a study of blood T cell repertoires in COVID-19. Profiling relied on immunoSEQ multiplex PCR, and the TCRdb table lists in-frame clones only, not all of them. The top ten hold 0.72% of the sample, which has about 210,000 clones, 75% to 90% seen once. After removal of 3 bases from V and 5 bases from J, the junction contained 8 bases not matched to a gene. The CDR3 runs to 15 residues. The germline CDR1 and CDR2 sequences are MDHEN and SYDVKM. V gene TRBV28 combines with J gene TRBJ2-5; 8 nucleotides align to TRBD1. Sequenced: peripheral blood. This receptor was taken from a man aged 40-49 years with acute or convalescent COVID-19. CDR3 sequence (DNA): TGTGCCAGCAGTTTGAGCTCAGGGGGCGCCGAGACCCAGTACTTC. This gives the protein CASSLSSGGAETQYF.